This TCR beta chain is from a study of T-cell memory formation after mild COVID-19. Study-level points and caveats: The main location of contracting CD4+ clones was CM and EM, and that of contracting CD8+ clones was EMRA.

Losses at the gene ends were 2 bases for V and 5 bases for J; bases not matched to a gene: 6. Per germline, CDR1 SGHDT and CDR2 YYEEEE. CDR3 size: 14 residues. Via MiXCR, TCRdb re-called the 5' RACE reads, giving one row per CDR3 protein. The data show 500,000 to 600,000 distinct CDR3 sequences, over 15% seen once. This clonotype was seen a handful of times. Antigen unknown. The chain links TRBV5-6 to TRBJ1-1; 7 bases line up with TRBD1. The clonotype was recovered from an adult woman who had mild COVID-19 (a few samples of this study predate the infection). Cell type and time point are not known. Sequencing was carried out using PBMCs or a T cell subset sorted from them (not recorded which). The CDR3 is CASSFTGARTEAFF. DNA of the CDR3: TGTGCCAGCAGCTTTACAGGGGCACGGACTGAAGCTTTCTTT.